Presented here are 2 T cell receptor beta chains from one specimen sequenced in a study of blood T cell repertoires in COVID-19. Repertoires were generated with immunoSEQ multiplex PCR, while TCRdb's copy carries only in-frame clones and drops some. Of about 320,000 clones listed, around 86% are singletons. The sample consisted of PBMCs or T cells enriched from blood (not recorded which). The receptors here all came from a man between 60 and 75 years old who had recovered from COVID-19.

CDR3 bases: TGTGCCAGTAGTATAGCGGGCGGACTAGCGGGAGACCCTAAAAACATTCAGTACTTC. The encoded protein is CASSIAGGLAGDPKNIQYF. The chain joins TRBV19 to TRBJ2-4; 13 bases are a match to TRBD2. This CDR3 has 19 amino acids. CDR1 and CDR2 from the germline V gene are LNHDA and SQIVND (reference sequence). The V gene end was trimmed by 1 base and the J gene end by 4 bases; junction bases not matched to a gene: 10.

J is TRBJ2-1 and V is TRBV7-2; the D is unclear. The V end lost 5 bases, the J end lost 1 base, and 9 bases lay between the germline ends. The CDR3 loop spans 14 amino acids. Germline-derived CDR1 and CDR2 are SGHTA and FQGNSA. CDR3 in DNA: TGTGCCAGCAGCCCTGCGCCGTCCTACAATGAGCAGTTCTTC. It yields the protein CASSPAPSYNEQFF.